The clone carrying this T cell receptor (beta chain) was counted a few times. From germline, CDR1 is SQVTM and CDR2 ANQGSEA. Trimming removed 6 bases at V and 3 bases at J, with 17 bases between. The CDR3 runs 14 residues. TCRdb reprocessed the 5' RACE reads with MiXCR, giving one entry per CDR3 protein. The repertoire consists of 300,000 or so distinct CDR3 sequences, with about 4% occurring once and the leading ten covering 24%. The sample belongs to a study of T cells after yellow fever vaccination. This chain uses TRBV29-1 with TRBJ1-1; D perhaps matches TRBD1 (6 bases). The source of this sequence is a man in his late teens or twenties who received the YFV17D yellow fever vaccine. The sample here was PBMCs, taken 5 days after the yellow fever booster vaccination. CDR3: CSVGHHTEDTEAFF. CDR3 coding DNA: TGCAGCGTGGGACATCACACGGAAGACACTGAAGCTTTCTTT.